A single sample gave rise to the 29 T cell receptor beta chains below, sequenced in a study of cytomegalovirus exposure and HLA in healthy donors. TCRdb's table, derived via immunoSEQ multiplex PCR, lists solely in-frame clones and lacks some. The data hold 150,000 to 200,000 clones, with roughly 82% observed a single time. Sample: PBMCs. The receptors were gathered from a young man in good health and CMV-seropositive.

This clone has just one count. The V gene is TRBV27, the J gene TRBJ1-1, with a possible D match to TRBD1 (6 bases). This CDR3 comprises 17 residues. With 5 bases removed from V and 1 base from J, the gap between germline ends came to 20 bases. CDR1 is MNHEY, CDR2 SMNVEV, per germline (reference sequence). CDR3 loop: CASSLPGGVGGNTEAFF. The CDR3 DNA reads TGTGCCAGCAGTCTTCCGGGGGGGGTAGGGGGGAACACTGAAGCTTTCTTT.

In this sample, this clone turned up once. The chain uses TRBV4-1 and TRBJ1-5; D is undetermined. The CDR3 has 16 amino acids. V lost 1 base, J lost 5 bases, and 15 bases lay in between. The germline gives CDR1 MGHRA, CDR2 YSYEKL. The CDR3 region has the DNA TGCGCCAGCAGCCAAGGTCCGGTTTCAATCTATCAGCCCCAGCATTTT. Encoded protein: CASSQGPVSIYQPQHF.

As for this clone: Relative to the germline gene, one junction end is altered; a read error may explain this. The gene calls are TRBV18 and TRBJ2-7; D is possibly TRBD2 (6 bases). The CDR3 covers 16 residues. Germline CDR1 reads KGHSH; CDR2 reads LQKENI. The CDR3 protein is CASSPKTGTYSSEQYF. The CDR3 DNA follows: TGTGCCAGCTCACCCAAAACCGGGACTTACTCCTCCGAGCAGTACTTC.

The chain links TRBV28 to TRBJ1-2; D is possibly TRBD1 (5 bases). Germline V lookup: CDR1 MDHEN, CDR2 SYDVKM. This CDR3 has 15 residues. V dropped 6 bases and J dropped 7 bases, with 21 bases sitting between them. The CDR3 loop is CASSPKFGRVGGYTF. CDR3 sequence (DNA): TGTGCCAGCAGCCCGAAATTTGGCAGGGTTGGTGGCTACACCTTC.

This rearrangement joins TRBV4-2 to TRBJ2-7; D is possibly TRBD2 (6 bases). This CDR3 has 16 amino acids. Trimming pared 0 bases from V and 2 bases from J, leaving 14 bases between. The germline V gene has CDR1 LGHNA and CDR2 YNFKEQ. CDR3 bases: TGTGCCAGCAGCCAAGATCTGGCTAGCGTCACCTACGAGCAGTACTTC. This gives the protein CASSQDLASVTYEQYF.

The chain uses TRBV28 and TRBJ1-4; D is ambiguous. The germline V gene has CDR1 MDHEN and CDR2 SYDVKM. This CDR3 is 13 amino acids long. V dropped 6 bases and J dropped 8 bases, with 13 bases sitting between them. The CDR3: CASSPGRREKLFF. The CDR3, as DNA: TGTGCCAGCAGCCCGGGGAGGCGGGAAAAACTGTTTTTT.

In this sample, this clone turned up a few times. The rearrangement joins TRBV5-6 to TRBJ2-7, with D unresolved. Germline CDR1 is SGHDT and CDR2 is YYEEEE. With 0 bases removed from V and 3 bases from J, the gap between germline ends came to 13 bases. This CDR3 contains 15 residues. For the CDR3, the DNA is TGTGCCAGCAGCTTGGCCACGGTCCAATTCTACGAGCAGTACTTC. This gives the protein CASSLATVQFYEQYF.

This chain links TRBV5-4 with TRBJ2-7, with 11 nucleotides matching TRBD2. The length of the CDR3 is 14 residues. Germline V gene lookup returns CDR1 SGHNT and CDR2 YYREEE (reference sequence). With V trimmed by 3 bases and J by 4 bases, 3 bases remained unmatched. The CDR3 protein is CASSSGTSGYEQYF. CDR3 nucleotides: TGTGCCAGCAGCTCCGGGACTAGCGGATACGAGCAGTACTTC. Full variable domain (remainder filled in from reference TRBV5-4 and TRBJ2-7): ETGVTQSPTHLIKTRGQQVTLRCSSQSGHNTVSWYQQALGQGPQFIFQYYREEENGRGNFPPRFSGLQFPNYSSELNVNALELDDSALYLCASSSGTSGYEQYFGPGTRLTVT.

This clone is a singleton in its sample. This chain links TRBV27 with TRBJ2-7; no clear D. Germline V gives CDR1 MNHEY, CDR2 SMNVEV (reference sequence). The CDR3 contains 11 residues. V shed 8 bases and J shed 6 bases, with 11 bases lying between them. CDR3 nucleotides: TGTGCCAGCCAACAATCGGGCGAGCAGTACTTC. Translated: CASQQSGEQYF.

The rearrangement uses TRBV19 and TRBJ1-5; TRBD1 agrees at 8 bases. Germline V gene lookup returns CDR1 LNHDA and CDR2 SQIVND (reference sequence). The CDR3 contains 16 residues. J gave up 4 bases and V 5 bases, and 10 bases lay outside the gene matches. CDR3 DNA: TGTGCCAGTAGTTACCAGGGGGCGTTTCGGAATCAGCCCCAGCATTTT. This sequence encodes CASSYQGAFRNQPQHF. The full variable domain, with the rest looked up from reference TRBV19 and TRBJ1-5, is DGGITQSPKYLFRKEGQNVTLSCEQNLNHDAMYWYRQDPGQGLRLIYYSQIVNDFQKGDIAEGYSVSREKKESFPLTVTSAQKNPTAFYLCASSYQGAFRNQPQHFGDGTRLSIL.

The count of this clone is one. This chain uses TRBV29-1 with TRBJ2-5; maybe TRBD2 (5 bases). The germline gives CDR1 SQVTM, CDR2 ANQGSEA. V was shortened by 4 bases and J by 9 bases, with 15 bases between the two germline ends. The CDR3 runs to 12 residues. CDR3 protein: CSVARQSGAQYF. CDR3 DNA sequence: TGCAGCGTTGCCCGGCAGAGCGGAGCCCAGTACTTC.

The chain joins TRBV28 to TRBJ2-1; no clear D gene. The CDR3 is 15 residues long. Trimming pared 5 bases from V and 0 bases from J, leaving 11 bases between. Germline V CDR1 and CDR2: MDHEN, SYDVKM. CDR3 DNA: TGTGCCAGCAGTCCACCTGTCAGCTCCTACAATGAGCAGTTCTTC. Translated, it gives CASSPPVSSYNEQFF.

The genes are TRBV2 and TRBJ1-1; perhaps TRBD1 as D (6 bases). Deletions cut 6 bases from V and 0 bases from J, with 11 bases between. Germline V gene data show CDR1 as SNHLY and CDR2 as FYNNEI. There are 14 residues in the CDR3. The CDR3 loop is CASRLGQLNTEAFF. CDR3 in DNA: TGTGCCAGCAGGTTGGGACAATTGAACACTGAAGCTTTCTTT.

The rearrangement joins TRBV9 to TRBJ2-7, with 7 positions matching TRBD2. Germline V gene data show CDR1 as SGDLS and CDR2 as YYNGEE. The CDR3 is 14 amino acids. The V segment lost 2 bases and the J segment 3 bases; nucleotides outside the gene matches: 5. The CDR3 DNA is TGTGCCAGCAGCGTGGGGGGGTTTAACTACGAGCAGTACTTC. Translating it yields CASSVGGFNYEQYF.

This rearrangement joins TRBV6-5 to TRBJ1-2; 7 bases line up with TRBD1. The J segment lost 0 bases and the V segment lost 1 base, leaving 5 bases of the junction unmatched. Germline V CDR1 and CDR2: MNHEY, SVGAGI. The CDR3 runs 16 residues. CDR3 nucleotide sequence: TGTGCCAGCAGTTACTTTTCGGGACAGACTAACTATGGCTACACCTTC. Amino acids: CASSYFSGQTNYGYTF.

The V gene is TRBV27, the J gene TRBJ2-7; perhaps TRBD2 as D (6 bases). V was shortened by 5 bases and J by 7 bases, with 15 bases between the two germline ends. The germline V gene encodes CDR1 MNHEY and CDR2 SMNVEV (reference sequence). The CDR3 has 13 residues. CDR3 bases: TGTGCCAGCAGTCTGTTAGCGGTGGGAGAGCAGTACTTC. It translates to CASSLLAVGEQYF.

The rearrangement uses TRBV4-2 and TRBJ2-2; 14 bases are a match to TRBD2. Germline CDR1 reads LGHNA; CDR2 reads YNFKEQ. The length of the CDR3 is 18 residues. The trim removed 4 bases at V and 5 bases at J, leaving 9 bases unmatched. The CDR3 DNA reads as TGTGCCAGCAGCCGAGCCGGGACTAGCGGGAGTGGAACCGGGGAGCTGTTTTTT. Translated: CASSRAGTSGSGTGELFF.

Here the CDR3 DNA reads TGTGCCAGCAGCTTAGTGCTAGCGGGCCAGTTCTTC. Translation gives CASSLVLAGQFF. The rearrangement joins TRBV7-9 to TRBJ2-1; TRBD2 agrees at 8 bases. This CDR3 spans 12 amino acids. Germline values: CDR1 SEHNR, CDR2 FQNEAQ (reference sequence). J was trimmed by 13 bases and V by 1 base; bases with no gene match: 3.

The gene calls are TRBV28 and TRBJ2-7; TRBD1 is a possible D gene (6 bases). CDR3 length: 12 residues. With 7 bases removed from V and 7 bases from J, the gap between germline ends came to 14 bases. Looked up from germline, CDR1 is MDHEN and CDR2 is SYDVKM. The CDR3 DNA is TGTGCCAGCATCTCGACAGGTGGAGAGCAGTACTTC. As protein: CASISTGGEQYF. Full variable domain (outside the CDR3, taken from reference TRBV28 and TRBJ2-7): DVKVTQSSRYLVKRTGEKVFLECVQDMDHENMFWYRQDPGLGLRLIYFSYDVKMKEKGDIPEGYSVSREKKERFSLILESASTNQTSMYLCASISTGGEQYFGPGTRLTVT.

V and J are TRBV7-3 and TRBJ1-5; perhaps TRBD1 as D (5 bases). This CDR3 has 15 residues. The V end lost 4 bases, the J end lost 4 bases, and 14 bases lay between the germline ends. Per the germline V gene, CDR1 is SGHTA and CDR2 is FQGTGA. CDR3 DNA: TGTGCCAGCAGCTCTGAAAGGGGAACTAATCAGCCCCAGCATTTT. As protein: CASSSERGTNQPQHF.

This clone has just one count. The chain recombines TRBV11-3 with TRBJ1-1, with 7 nucleotides matching TRBD1. CDR1 SGHNT and CDR2 YENEEA come from the germline V gene. The CDR3 consists of 14 residues. J was trimmed by 3 bases and V by 4 bases; bases with no gene match: 5. The CDR3 sequence: CASSSTGRHTEAFF. As DNA, the CDR3 is TGTGCCAGCAGCTCGACAGGGAGGCACACTGAAGCTTTCTTT.

This chain joins TRBV4-1 and TRBJ2-7; 7 nucleotides match TRBD1. The CDR3 extends over 15 amino acids. The V segment lost 0 bases and the J segment 0 bases; nucleotides outside the gene matches: 2. Germline values: CDR1 MGHRA, CDR2 YSYEKL. This CDR3 is CASSQEGTVSYEQYF. The CDR3 coding sequence is TGCGCCAGCAGCCAAGAAGGGACAGTCTCCTACGAGCAGTACTTC.

The rearrangement links TRBV6-5 to TRBJ2-2; no reliable D call. The CDR3 consists of 11 residues. Germline CDR1 reads MNHEY; CDR2 reads SVGAGI. V dropped 5 bases and J dropped 6 bases, with 4 bases sitting between them. Here the CDR3 DNA reads TGTGCCAGCAGTCGAGCCGGGGAGCTGTTTTTT. Translated: CASSRAGELFF.

The CDR3 sequence: CASSLAAGAANEQFF. The CDR3 DNA is TGTGCCAGCAGCCTCGCAGCGGGAGCTGCCAATGAGCAGTTCTTC. The V and J genes are TRBV4-2 and TRBJ2-1; TRBD2 matches 8 bases. Germline lookup yields CDR1 LGHNA and CDR2 YNFKEQ. The CDR3 is 15 amino acids. V lost 4 bases, J lost 6 bases, and 8 bases stayed unmatched.

This chain links TRBV4-3 with TRBJ1-4; TRBD1 is a possible D gene (6 bases). The CDR3 contains 17 residues. With 0 bases removed from V and 8 bases from J, the gap between germline ends came to 19 bases. In germline, CDR1 is LGHNA, CDR2 YSLEER. The CDR3 nucleotides are TGCGCCAGCAGCCAAGATCTAGTCCCCGACAGGACGGAAAAACTGTTTTTT. It specifies CASSQDLVPDRTEKLFF.

This clone was seen just once. The chain employs TRBV7-9 and TRBJ2-7; the D gene is possibly TRBD2 (5 bases). The CDR3 extends over 12 amino acids. Per germline, CDR1 SEHNR and CDR2 FQNEAQ (reference sequence). Trimming took off 6 bases at V and 7 bases at J, with 13 bases between the two ends. CDR3 coding DNA: TGTGCCAGCAGTTCTGGGAGAGGGGAGCAGTACTTC. As protein: CASSSGRGEQYF.

The chain couples TRBV7-3 to TRBJ2-1, with 11 bases fitting TRBD2. This CDR3 contains 17 residues. Losses at the gene ends were 5 bases for V and 4 bases for J; bases not matched to a gene: 10. CDR1 is SGHTA, CDR2 FQGTGA, per germline. This CDR3 is CASSVGPGTSGYNEQFF. The CDR3 DNA is TGTGCCAGCAGCGTAGGCCCCGGGACTAGCGGATACAATGAGCAGTTCTTC. Based on the CDR3 plus reference TRBV7-3 and TRBJ2-1, the full variable domain is GAGVSQTPSNKVTEKGKYVELRCDPISGHTALYWYRQSLGQGPEFLIYFQGTGAADDSGLPNDRFFAVRPEGSVSTLKIQRTERGDSAVYLCASSVGPGTSGYNEQFFGPGTRLTVL.

The chain couples TRBV11-1 to TRBJ2-7; D not resolved. Trimming pared 0 bases from V and 2 bases from J, leaving 14 bases between. Germline lookup yields CDR1 SGHAT and CDR2 FQDESV (reference sequence). The CDR3 extends over 16 amino acids. The CDR3 nucleotides are TGTGCCAGCAGCTTAGCCGCGGCAGTTATTACCTACGAGCAGTACTTC. It translates to CASSLAAAVITYEQYF.

The chain has TRBV28 and TRBJ2-7, with 8 bases aligning to TRBD1. This CDR3 region has 12 residues. V trimming: 5 bases; J trimming: 4 bases; junction bases outside the gene matches: 1. CDR1 and CDR2 (germline): MDHEN, SYDVKM. CDR3: CASSTGGYEQYF. For the CDR3, the DNA is TGTGCCAGCAGTACAGGGGGGTACGAGCAGTACTTC. The full variable domain, in which reference TRBV28 and TRBJ2-7 provide the parts outside the CDR3, is DVKVTQSSRYLVKRTGEKVFLECVQDMDHENMFWYRQDPGLGLRLIYFSYDVKMKEKGDIPEGYSVSREKKERFSLILESASTNQTSMYLCASSTGGYEQYFGPGTRLTVT.